This T cell receptor (beta chain) came from a study of immune evolution from preneoplasia to lung adenocarcinoma. Study-wide background: HLA loss of heterozygosity: approximately 7.5% AIS, under 19% MIA, about 35% ADC, none AAH.

The protocol was immunoSEQ multiplex PCR, while the TCRdb copy is restricted to in-frame clones and leaves out a portion. Here the sample spans fewer than 6,000 clones, roughly 87% being singletons. This clone occurred once. What it binds is not known. The CDR3 spans 17 residues. Trimming removed 0 bases from V and 5 bases from J; junction bases left unmatched: 13. The V gene's germline CDR1 is SGHRS and CDR2 YFSETQ. Between about 2014 and 2018, patients underwent resection in Japan or China. H&E slides confirmed each diagnosis, reviewed by two pathologists independently. Study results and caveats: Highest clonality occurred in KRAS-mutant, not EGFR-mutant or double wild-type, nodules.

The sequencing sample was made of FFPE invasive lung adenocarcinoma tissue. This receptor was obtained from a person in their fifties with lung adenocarcinoma. V gene TRBV5-1 combines with J gene TRBJ2-7; TRBD2 aligns across 8 bases. CDR3 bases: TGCGCCAGCAGCTTGGGTTACGGGAGGGCCCTGAACCACGAGCAGTACTTC. Translation gives CASSLGYGRALNHEQYF.